These T cell receptor beta chains were read from a single sample in a study of somatic mutations in cytotoxic T cells in rheumatoid arthritis. Repertoires were generated with immunoSEQ multiplex PCR, while TCRdb's copy carries only in-frame clones and drops some. The repertoire consists of more than 4,500 clones, with 78% occurring once and the leading ten covering roughly 30%. Sequenced sample: CD8+ T cells sorted from blood. Receptor source: an adult with rheumatoid arthritis. CDR3s include the opening cysteine and the closing phenylalanine or tryptophan. The order of the fields is J gene, V gene, D gene, clone size, CDR3 DNA, CDR3 protein. The D gene is left open where the match is weak. The size field is filled for only some rows; it gives once, few, many or a size class.

J gene: TRBJ1-2
V gene: TRBV27
D gene: .
clone size: .
CDR3 DNA: TGTGCCAGCAGTTTTGACAGGATCTATGGCTACACCTTC
CDR3 protein: CASSFDRIYGYTF

J gene: TRBJ2-1
V gene: TRBV9
D gene: .
clone size: .
CDR3 DNA: TGTGCCAGCAGCCCCCGGGGCGGAAGCTCCTACAATGAGCAGTTCTTC
CDR3 protein: CASSPRGGSSYNEQFF

J gene: TRBJ1-1
V gene: TRBV12-5
D gene: TRBD1
clone size: .
CDR3 DNA: TGTGCTAGCAGGGGGTTCATGAACACTGAAGCTTTCTTT
CDR3 protein: CASRGFMNTEAFF

J gene: TRBJ2-3
V gene: TRBV6-1
D gene: TRBD2
clone size: .
CDR3 DNA: TGTGCCAGCAGTGAAGACTGGGCGGGGGGGCCCACAGATACGCAGTATTTT
CDR3 protein: CASSEDWAGGPTDTQYF

J gene: TRBJ1-1
V gene: TRBV7-6
D gene: .
clone size: .
CDR3 DNA: TGTGCCAGCAGCTTCTTGGACACTGAAGCTTTCTTT
CDR3 protein: CASSFLDTEAFF

J gene: TRBJ2-5
V gene: TRBV28
D gene: .
clone size: few
CDR3 DNA: TGTGCCAGCAGTTTATCCAGGCGAGAGAAAGAGACCCAGTACTTC
CDR3 protein: CASSLSRREKETQYF

J gene: TRBJ1-2
V gene: TRBV2
D gene: TRBD1
clone size: .
CDR3 DNA: TGTGCCAGCAGGGACAGGGGTTTCGGCTACACCTTC
CDR3 protein: CASRDRGFGYTF

J gene: TRBJ1-6
V gene: TRBV7-9
D gene: .
clone size: few
CDR3 DNA: TGTGCCAGCAGCTCCTCGATTGGATCCAATTCACCCCTCCACTTT
CDR3 protein: CASSSSIGSNSPLHF

J gene: TRBJ2-2
V gene: TRBV18
D gene: .
clone size: .
CDR3 DNA: TGTGCCAGCTCACCAGAGACAGGAGGGTTGGACACCGGGGAGCTGTTTTTT
CDR3 protein: CASSPETGGLDTGELFF

J gene: TRBJ1-1
V gene: TRBV10-3
D gene: .
clone size: .
CDR3 DNA: TGTGCCATCAGTGAGTCGAATCCGAAGGCAGCTTTCTTT
CDR3 protein: CAISESNPKAAFF

J gene: TRBJ2-2
V gene: TRBV28
D gene: TRBD2
clone size: .
CDR3 DNA: TGTGCCAGCAGTCTTAGCGGGGCCGATTCAAACACCGGGGAGCTGTTTTTT
CDR3 protein: CASSLSGADSNTGELFF

J gene: TRBJ2-7
V gene: TRBV6-6
D gene: .
clone size: .
CDR3 DNA: TGTGCCAGCAGTTCATCATGGGGACTTTCCTACGAGCAGTACTTC
CDR3 protein: CASSSSWGLSYEQYF

J gene: TRBJ1-3
V gene: TRBV28
D gene: .
clone size: .
CDR3 DNA: TGTGCCAGCAGGAGAACAGCTAGCTCTGGAAACACCATATATTTT
CDR3 protein: CASRRTASSGNTIYF

J gene: TRBJ2-1
V gene: TRBV27
D gene: .
clone size: once
CDR3 DNA: TGTGCCAGCAGTAGCGGCGATGAGCAGTTCTTC
CDR3 protein: CASSSGDEQFF

J gene: TRBJ1-6
V gene: TRBV10-1
D gene: TRBD1
clone size: .
CDR3 DNA: TGCGCCACTATTAAGGGGGCGAGCTCCTATAATTCACCCCTCCACTTT
CDR3 protein: CATIKGASSYNSPLHF

J gene: TRBJ2-7
V gene: TRBV28
D gene: .
clone size: .
CDR3 DNA: TGTGCCAGCAGTTTACGCACCTACGAGCAGTACTTC
CDR3 protein: CASSLRTYEQYF

J gene: TRBJ1-1
V gene: TRBV19
D gene: TRBD1
clone size: few
CDR3 DNA: TGTGCCAGTAGTATTTGGCAGGGGGCGTTCGAAACTGAAGCTTTCTTT
CDR3 protein: CASSIWQGAFETEAFF

J gene: TRBJ1-2
V gene: TRBV9
D gene: .
clone size: .
CDR3 DNA: TGTGCCAGCAGCCGATCCTTCGACAGTTACTATGGCTACACCTTC
CDR3 protein: CASSRSFDSYYGYTF

J gene: TRBJ2-5
V gene: TRBV6-6
D gene: .
clone size: .
CDR3 DNA: TGTGCCAGCAGTGCCCTTTTAGGGCTCCAAGAGACCCAGTACTTC
CDR3 protein: CASSALLGLQETQYF

J gene: TRBJ2-7
V gene: TRBV6-1
D gene: TRBD1
clone size: hyperexpanded
CDR3 DNA: TGTGCCAGCAGTGGGACAGGGCTCAACGAGCAGTACTTC
CDR3 protein: CASSGTGLNEQYF